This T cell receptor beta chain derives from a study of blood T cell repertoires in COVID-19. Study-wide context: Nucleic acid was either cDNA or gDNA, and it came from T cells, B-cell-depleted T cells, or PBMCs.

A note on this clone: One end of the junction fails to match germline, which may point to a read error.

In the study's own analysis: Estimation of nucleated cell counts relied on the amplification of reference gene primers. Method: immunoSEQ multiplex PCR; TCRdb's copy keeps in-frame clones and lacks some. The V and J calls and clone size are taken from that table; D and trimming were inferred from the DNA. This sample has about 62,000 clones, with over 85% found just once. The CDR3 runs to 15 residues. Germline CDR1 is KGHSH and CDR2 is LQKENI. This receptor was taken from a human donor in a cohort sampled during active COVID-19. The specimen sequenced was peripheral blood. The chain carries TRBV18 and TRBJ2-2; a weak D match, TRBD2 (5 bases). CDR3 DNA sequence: TGTGCCAGCTCACCGGATCCGGGGAACGCCGGGGAGCTGTTTTTT. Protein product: CASSPDPGNAGELFF.